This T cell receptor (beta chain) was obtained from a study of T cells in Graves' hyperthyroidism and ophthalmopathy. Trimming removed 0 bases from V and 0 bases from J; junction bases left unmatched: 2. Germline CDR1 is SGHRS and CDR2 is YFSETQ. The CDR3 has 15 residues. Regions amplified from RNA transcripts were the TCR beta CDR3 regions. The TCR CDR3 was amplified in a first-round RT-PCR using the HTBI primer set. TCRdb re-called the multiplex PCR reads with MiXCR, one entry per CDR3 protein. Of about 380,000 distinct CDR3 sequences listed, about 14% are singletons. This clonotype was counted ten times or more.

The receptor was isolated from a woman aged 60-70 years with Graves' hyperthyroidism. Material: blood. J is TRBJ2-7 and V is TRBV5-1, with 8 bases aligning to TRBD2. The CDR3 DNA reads TGCGCCAGCAGCTTGGGCGGGGGGAACTCCTACGAGCAGTACTTC. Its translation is CASSLGGGNSYEQYF. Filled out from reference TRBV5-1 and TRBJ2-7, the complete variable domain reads KAGVTQTPRYLIKTRGQQVTLSCSPISGHRSVSWYQQTPGQGLQFLFEYFSETQRNKGNFPGRFSGRQFSNSRSEMNVSTLELGDSALYLCASSLGGGNSYEQYFGPGTRLTVT.